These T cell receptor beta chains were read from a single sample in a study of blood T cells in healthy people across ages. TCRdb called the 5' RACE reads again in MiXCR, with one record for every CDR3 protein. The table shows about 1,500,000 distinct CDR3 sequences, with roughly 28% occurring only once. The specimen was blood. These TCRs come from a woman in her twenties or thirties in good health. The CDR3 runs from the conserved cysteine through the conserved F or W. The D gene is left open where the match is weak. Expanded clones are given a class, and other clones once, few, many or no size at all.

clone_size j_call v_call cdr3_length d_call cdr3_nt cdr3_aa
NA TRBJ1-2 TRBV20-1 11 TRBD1 TGCAGTGTCCAGGGGGCGGCCGGCTACACCTTC CSVQGAAGYTF
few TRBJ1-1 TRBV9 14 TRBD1 TGTGCCAGCAGCGTACAGGGGGCGAACACTGAAGCTTTCTTT CASSVQGANTEAFF
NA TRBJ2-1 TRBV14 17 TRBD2 TGTGCCAGCAGCCAAGTAGGTTGGACTAGCGGCTACAATGAGCAGTTCTTC CASSQVGWTSGYNEQFF
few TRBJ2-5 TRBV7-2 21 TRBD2 TGTGCCAGCAGCTTAGCGCTAATGGATCGACTAGCGGGCATGAGGCAAGAGACCCAGTACTTC CASSLALMDRLAGMRQETQYF
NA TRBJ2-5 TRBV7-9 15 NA TGTGCCAGCAGCAGTGGGACCCACGCCGCGGAGACCCAGTACTTC CASSSGTHAAETQYF
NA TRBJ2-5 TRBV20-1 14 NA TGCAGTACTTCCAACGGGGGGCTACAAGAGACCCAGTACTTC CSTSNGGLQETQYF
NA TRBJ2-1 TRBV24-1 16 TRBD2 TGTACCACCAGTGACACTGGGACTAGCGGGAAGGATGAGCAGTTCTTC CTTSDTGTSGKDEQFF
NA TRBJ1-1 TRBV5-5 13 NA TGTGCCAGCAGCTCGCCGGATCAACCTGAAGCTTTCTTT CASSSPDQPEAFF
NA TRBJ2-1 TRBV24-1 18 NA TGTGCCACCAGTGATCCACTTTCGGGACAGAGCGGGCCAAATGAGCAGTTCTTC CATSDPLSGQSGPNEQFF
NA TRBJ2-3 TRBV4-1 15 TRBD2 TGCGCCAGCAGCCAAGTGGGTAGCGGGGGCGATACGCAGTATTTT CASSQVGSGGDTQYF
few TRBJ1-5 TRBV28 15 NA TGTGCCAGCAGTTTCAGAGTAACGAGCAATCAGCCCCAGCATTTT CASSFRVTSNQPQHF
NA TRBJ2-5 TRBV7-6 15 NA TGTGCCAGCAGCTTGATCCGGACCGGACAAGAGACCCAGTACTTC CASSLIRTGQETQYF
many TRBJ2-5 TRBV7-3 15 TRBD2 TGTGCCAGCAGCTCCTCGGGGGGGCAAGGAGAGACCCAGTACTTC CASSSSGGQGETQYF
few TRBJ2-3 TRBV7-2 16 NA TGTGCCAGCAGCCCCTGGACAGCCTCTGGCACAGATACGCAGTATTTT CASSPWTASGTDTQYF
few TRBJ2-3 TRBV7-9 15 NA TGTGCCAGCAGCACGTCTTCTCGGGCGGCAGATACGCAGTATTTT CASSTSSRAADTQYF
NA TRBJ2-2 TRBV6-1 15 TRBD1 TGTGCCAGCAGCCGCGGGACAGGGGACACCGGGGAGCTGTTTTTT CASSRGTGDTGELFF
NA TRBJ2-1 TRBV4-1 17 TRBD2 TGCGCCAGCAGTGTCACAACTTCGGGACTAGCCAACTACGAGCAGTTCTTC CASSVTTSGLANYEQFF
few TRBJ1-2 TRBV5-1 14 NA TGCGCCAGCAGCTTGGGAGGGTTTGACTATGGCTACACCTTC CASSLGGFDYGYTF
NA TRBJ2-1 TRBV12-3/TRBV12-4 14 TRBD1 TGTGCCAGCAGTAAGGGACAGGGGTTAGGTGAGCAGTTCTTC CASSKGQGLGEQFF
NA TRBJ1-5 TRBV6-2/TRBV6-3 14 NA TGTGCCAGCCTCCGCGGCAATAGCAATCAGCCCCAGCATTTT CASLRGNSNQPQHF
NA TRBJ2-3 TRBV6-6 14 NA TGTGCCAGCACTCTAGGGCGCGGCACAGATACGCAGTATTTT CASTLGRGTDTQYF
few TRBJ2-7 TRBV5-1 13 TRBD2 TGCGCCAGCAGGCTAGCGGCGTCTGACGAGCAGTACTTC CASRLAASDEQYF
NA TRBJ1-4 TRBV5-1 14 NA TGCGCCAGCAGCTCCCCGGATAGCACAGATACCCAGTTTTTT CASSSPDSTDTQFF
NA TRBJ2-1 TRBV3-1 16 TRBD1 TGTGCCAGCAGCCAACCATGGACAGGGGCGTCCAATGAGCAGTTCTTC CASSQPWTGASNEQFF
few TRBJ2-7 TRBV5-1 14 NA TGCGCCGGCAGCTTTGGAGCGGCGACCTACGAGCAGTACTTC CAGSFGAATYEQYF
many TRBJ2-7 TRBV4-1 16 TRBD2 TGCGCCAGCAGCCAAGGGGCTAGCGGGGGGGCTTACGAGCAGTACTTC CASSQGASGGAYEQYF
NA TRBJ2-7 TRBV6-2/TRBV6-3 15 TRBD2 TGTGCCAGCAGGCACCACCAGCGGGACCTCTACGAGCAGTACTTC CASRHHQRDLYEQYF
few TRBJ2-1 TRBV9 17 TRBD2 TGTGCCAGCAGCGACCACACTAGCGGGAGAGGGGGCAATGAGCAGTTCTTC CASSDHTSGRGGNEQFF
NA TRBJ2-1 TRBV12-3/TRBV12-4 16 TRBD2 TGTGCCAGCAGTAAACCGGGACTAGCGGGAGCAAATGAGCAGTTCTTC CASSKPGLAGANEQFF
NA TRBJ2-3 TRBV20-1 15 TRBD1 TGCAGTGCTAGGACAGGGGGGATCAGCACAGATACGCAGTATTTT CSARTGGISTDTQYF
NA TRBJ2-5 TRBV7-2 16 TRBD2 TGTACCAGCAGCTTAGAGCAGCGGGGGGCTCAAGGGGCCCAGTACTTC CTSSLEQRGAQGAQYF
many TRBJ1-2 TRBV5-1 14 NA TGCGCCAGCAGCTTGGAGGACTCCTACTATGGCTACACCTTC CASSLEDSYYGYTF
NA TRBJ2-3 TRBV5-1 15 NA TGCGCCAGCAGCTTGGCCGCAGGGGCCCCAGATACGCAGTATTTT CASSLAAGAPDTQYF
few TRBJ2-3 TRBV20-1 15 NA TGCAGTGCTACCCCAAGGACGGGGTCCACAGATACGCAGTATTTT CSATPRTGSTDTQYF
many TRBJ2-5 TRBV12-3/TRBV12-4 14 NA TGTGCCAGCAGCCGACCGACAATGGGGGAGACCCAGTACTTC CASSRPTMGETQYF
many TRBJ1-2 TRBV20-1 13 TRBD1 TGCAGTGCCGAGAACCGGGACAGCTATGGCTACACCTTC CSAENRDSYGYTF
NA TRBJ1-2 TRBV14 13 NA TGTGCCAGCAGCCAAGACAGGGGACTTGGCTACACCTTC CASSQDRGLGYTF
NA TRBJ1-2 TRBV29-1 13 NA TGCAGCGTGTCTTCGCCCGTTGTGCTTGGCTACACCTTC CSVSSPVVLGYTF
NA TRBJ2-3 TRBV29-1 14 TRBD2 TGCAGCGTTGGCACTAGCGGGTACACAGATACGCAGTATTTT CSVGTSGYTDTQYF
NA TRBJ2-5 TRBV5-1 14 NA TGCGCCAGCAGCCCCACGGTAGTAGAAGAGACCCAGTACTTC CASSPTVVEETQYF
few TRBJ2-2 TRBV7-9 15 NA TGTGCCAGCAGCCTCGACAGGTTTGGCACCGGGGAGCTGTTTTTT CASSLDRFGTGELFF
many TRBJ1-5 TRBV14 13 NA TGTGCCAGCAGCCAAAATAGCAATCAGCCCCAGCATTTT CASSQNSNQPQHF
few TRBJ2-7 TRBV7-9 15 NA TGTGCCAGCAGCCCCCCCGGTGCTTACTCCTACGAGCAGTACTTC CASSPPGAYSYEQYF
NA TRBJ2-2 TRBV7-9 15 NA TGTGCCAGCAGCTTGACATTCGCGAACACCGGGGAGCTGTTTTTT CASSLTFANTGELFF
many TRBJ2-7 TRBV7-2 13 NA TGTGCCAGCAGCTCACTCCTAGCCCAGGAGCAGTACTTC CASSSLLAQEQYF
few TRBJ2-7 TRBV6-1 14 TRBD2 TGTGCCAGCAATGAAGCGGGAGGGCCACGGGAGCAGTACTTC CASNEAGGPREQYF